This entry describes one T cell receptor (beta chain). The data derive from a study of blood T cell repertoires in COVID-19. Study at large: From T cells, B-cell-depleted T cells, or PBMCs came the material, which was cDNA or gDNA.

Produced via immunoSEQ multiplex PCR; TCRdb's table is partial and in-frame only. The table lists 40,000 or so clones, approximately 90% of them singletons. CDR3 length: 18 residues. Per the germline V gene, CDR1 is SGHTA and CDR2 is FQGNSA. After removal of 3 bases from V and 3 bases from J, the junction contained 14 bases not matched to a gene. The chain combines TRBV7-2 with TRBJ2-3, with 8 bases lining up with TRBD2. The sample comprised peripheral blood. The TCR originated in a human donor in a cohort sampled during active COVID-19. CDR3 residues: CASSFSGTRKGTTDTQYF. Written as DNA, the CDR3 is TGTGCCAGCAGCTTCTCCGGGACTAGGAAAGGCACTACAGATACGCAGTATTTT.